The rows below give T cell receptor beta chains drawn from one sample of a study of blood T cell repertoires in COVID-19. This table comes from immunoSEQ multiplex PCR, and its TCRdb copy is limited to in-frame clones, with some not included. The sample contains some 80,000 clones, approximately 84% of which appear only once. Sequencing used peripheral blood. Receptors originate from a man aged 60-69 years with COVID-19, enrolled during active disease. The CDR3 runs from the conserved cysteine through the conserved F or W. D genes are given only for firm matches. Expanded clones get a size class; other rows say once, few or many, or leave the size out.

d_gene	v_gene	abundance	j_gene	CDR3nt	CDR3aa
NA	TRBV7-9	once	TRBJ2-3	TGTGCCAGCAGCTCCCCAGCGGGTACAGATACGCAGTATTTT	CASSSPAGTDTQYF
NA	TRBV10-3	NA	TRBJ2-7	TGTGCCATCAGTGAGTACGCAGGGGTCAGCAACTACGAGCAGTACTTC	CAISEYAGVSNYEQYF
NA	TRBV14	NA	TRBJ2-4	TGTGCCAGCAGCCAAGGGATAGGAAAGGGAGTAGCCAAAAACATTCAGTACTTC	CASSQGIGKGVAKNIQYF
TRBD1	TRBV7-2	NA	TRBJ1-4	TGTGCCAGCAGCGCACCGGGACAGCTGGCTGAAAAACTGTTTTTT	CASSAPGQLAEKLFF
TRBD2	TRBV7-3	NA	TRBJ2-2	TGTGCCAGCAGCTTGACTAGCGGTTTTTACACCGGGGAGCTGTTTTTT	CASSLTSGFYTGELFF
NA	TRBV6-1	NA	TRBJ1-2	TGTGCCAGCAGTGAAGAATTTACTCCGACGGGTGGCTACACCTTC	CASSEEFTPTGGYTF
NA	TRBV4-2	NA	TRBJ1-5	TGTGCCAGCAGCCAGGGGGCGAACAATCAGCCCCAGCATTTT	CASSQGANNQPQHF
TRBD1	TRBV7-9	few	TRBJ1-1	TGTGCCAGCATCGTAACGGGACAGGGCAAAGAAGCTTTCTTT	CASIVTGQGKEAFF
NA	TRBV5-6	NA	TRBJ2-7	TGTGCCAGCAGTTACAGGGACCCTAGCTCCTACGAGCAGTACTTC	CASSYRDPSSYEQYF
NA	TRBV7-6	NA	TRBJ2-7	TGTGCCAGCAGCTTAGCGCTGTCAGGCCGCGAGCAGTACTTC	CASSLALSGREQYF
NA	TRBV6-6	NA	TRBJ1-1	TGTGCCAGCAGTTACCGAGAGAGAGAAGCTTTCTTT	CASSYREREAFF
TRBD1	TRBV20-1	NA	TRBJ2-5	TGCAGTTTGAGGGGGCTGGAGACCCAGTACTTC	CSLRGLETQYF
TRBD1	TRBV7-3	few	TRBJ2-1	TGTGCCAGCAGCCCCGACAGGGGGTCGCACAATGAGCAGTTCTTC	CASSPDRGSHNEQFF
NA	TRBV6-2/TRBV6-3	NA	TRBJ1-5	TGTGCCAGCAGTGGGTCAGGAAGGGGTTCCTATAGCAATCAGCCCCAGCATTTT	CASSGSGRGSYSNQPQHF
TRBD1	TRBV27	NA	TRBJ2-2	TGTGCCAGCAGGCCCGGACAGGGGTTGGCGAACACCGGGGAGCTGTTTTTT	CASRPGQGLANTGELFF
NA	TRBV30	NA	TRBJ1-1	TGTGCCTGGAGTGTACTAATGGGTGAAGCTTTCTTT	CAWSVLMGEAFF
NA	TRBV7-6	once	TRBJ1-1	TGTGCCAGCAGCTTATCAGGGGCGAGGAACACTGAAGCTTTCTTT	CASSLSGARNTEAFF
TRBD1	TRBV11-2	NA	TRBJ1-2	TGTGCCAGCAGCTTAGATTTAGACAGGGCAGATTATGGCTACACCTTC	CASSLDLDRADYGYTF
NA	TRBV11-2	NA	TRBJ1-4	TGTGCCAGCAGCCCCCTCCGGAGGACAACTAATGAAAAACTGTTTTTT	CASSPLRRTTNEKLFF
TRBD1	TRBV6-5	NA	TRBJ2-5	TGTGCCAGCAGTTACTCGCCAGGGGGTTCCCAAGAGACCCAGTACTTC	CASSYSPGGSQETQYF
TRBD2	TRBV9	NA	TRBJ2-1	TGTGCCAGCAGCTACCCTCGGGGGGGGAACAACAATGAGCAGTTCTTC	CASSYPRGGNNNEQFF
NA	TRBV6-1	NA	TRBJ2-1	TGTGCCAGCAGTGAAGTCGACAATTACAATGAGCAGTTCTTC	CASSEVDNYNEQFF
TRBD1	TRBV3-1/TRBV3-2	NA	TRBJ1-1	TGTGCCAGCAGCCAAGATGGGGCGACAGGGTACAGTGAAGCTTTCTTT	CASSQDGATGYSEAFF
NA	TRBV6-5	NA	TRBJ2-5	TGTGCCAGCAGTTACTCTAGCTTACAAGAGACCCAGTACTTC	CASSYSSLQETQYF
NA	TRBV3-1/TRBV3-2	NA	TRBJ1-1	TGTGCCAGCAGCCAAGATTATTCCACTGAAGCTTTCTTT	CASSQDYSTEAFF